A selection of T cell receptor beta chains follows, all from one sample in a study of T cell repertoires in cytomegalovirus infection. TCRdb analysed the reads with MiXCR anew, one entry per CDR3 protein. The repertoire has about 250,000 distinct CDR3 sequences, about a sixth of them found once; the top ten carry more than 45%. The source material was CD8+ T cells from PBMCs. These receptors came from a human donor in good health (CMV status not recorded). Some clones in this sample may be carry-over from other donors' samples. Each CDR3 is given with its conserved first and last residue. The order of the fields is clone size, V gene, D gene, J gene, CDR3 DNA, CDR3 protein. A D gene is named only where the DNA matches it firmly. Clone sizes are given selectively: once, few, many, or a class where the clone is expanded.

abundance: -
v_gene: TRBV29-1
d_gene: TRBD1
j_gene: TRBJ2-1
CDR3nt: TGCAGCGTCCGGACTCTCCGGGACAGGGGGAACAATGAGCAGTTCTTC
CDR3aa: CSVRTLRDRGNNEQFF

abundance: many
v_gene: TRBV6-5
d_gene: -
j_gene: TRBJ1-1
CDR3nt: TGTGCCAGCAGTTACTTACAGGCGAACACTGAAGCTTTCTTT
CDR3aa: CASSYLQANTEAFF

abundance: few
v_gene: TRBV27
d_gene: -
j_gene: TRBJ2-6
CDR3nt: TGTGCCAGCAGTTTTTTGAAAGTCTCTGGGGCCAACGTCCTGACTTTC
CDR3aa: CASSFLKVSGANVLTF

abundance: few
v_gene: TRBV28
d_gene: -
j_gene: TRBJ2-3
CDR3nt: TGTGCCAGCAGTTTAAGTACCGAGACGGATACGCAGTATTTT
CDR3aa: CASSLSTETDTQYF

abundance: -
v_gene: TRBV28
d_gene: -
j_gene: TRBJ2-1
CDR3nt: TGTGCCAGCAGTTTAATGGCGCGGCTTAATGGGGTCAATGAGCAGTTCTTC
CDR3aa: CASSLMARLNGVNEQFF

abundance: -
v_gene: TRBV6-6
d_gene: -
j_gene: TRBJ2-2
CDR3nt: TGTGCCAGCAGTTACCCCCCGGGGATCACCGGGGAGCTGTTTTTT
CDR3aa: CASSYPPGITGELFF

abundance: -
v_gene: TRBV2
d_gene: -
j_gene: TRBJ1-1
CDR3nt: TGTGCCAGCAGTGCTTTCCCAGACACTGAAGCTTTCTTT
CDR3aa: CASSAFPDTEAFF

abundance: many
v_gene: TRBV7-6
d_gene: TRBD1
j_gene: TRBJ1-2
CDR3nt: TGTGCCAGCAGCTGGGGACAGGGAGATGGCTACACCTTC
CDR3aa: CASSWGQGDGYTF

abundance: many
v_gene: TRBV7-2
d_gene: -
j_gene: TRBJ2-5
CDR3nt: TGTGCCAGCAGCTTAGTACCGGGAACCTTGGAGACCCAGTACTTC
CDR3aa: CASSLVPGTLETQYF

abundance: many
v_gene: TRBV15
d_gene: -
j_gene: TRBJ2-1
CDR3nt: TGTGCCACCAGCAGAGATCAGATACCCTCCAATGAGCAGTTCTTC
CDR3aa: CATSRDQIPSNEQFF

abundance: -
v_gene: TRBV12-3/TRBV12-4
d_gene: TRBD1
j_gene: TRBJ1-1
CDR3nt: TGTGCCAGCAGTTACGCGACAGGGTCTGAAGCTTTCTTT
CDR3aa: CASSYATGSEAFF

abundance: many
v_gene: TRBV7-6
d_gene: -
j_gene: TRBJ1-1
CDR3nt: TGTGCCAGCAGCAATACAGGGTACACTGAAGCTTTCTTT
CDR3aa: CASSNTGYTEAFF

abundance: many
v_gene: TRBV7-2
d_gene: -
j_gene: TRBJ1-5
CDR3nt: TGTGCCAGCAGCCCCATAGGAGGCTATAGCAATCAGCCCCAGCATTTT
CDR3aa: CASSPIGGYSNQPQHF

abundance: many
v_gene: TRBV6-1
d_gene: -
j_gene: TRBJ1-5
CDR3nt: TGTGCCAGCAGTGAAATCGTCGGCGGGTTTAGCAATCAGCCCCAGCATTTT
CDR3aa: CASSEIVGGFSNQPQHF

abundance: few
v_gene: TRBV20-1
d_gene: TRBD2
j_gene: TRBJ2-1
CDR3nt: TGCAGTGCTAGAGATCTTCGTGGGGGGGATGAGCAGTTCTTC
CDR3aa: CSARDLRGGDEQFF

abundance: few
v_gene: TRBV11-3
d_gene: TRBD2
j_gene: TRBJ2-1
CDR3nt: TGTGCCAGCAGCTCTAGCGGGGGTGATTACAATGAGCAGTTCTTC
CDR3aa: CASSSSGGDYNEQFF

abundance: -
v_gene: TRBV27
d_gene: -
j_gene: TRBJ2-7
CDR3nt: TGTGCCAGCAGTCTCGGTCTTTGGACTGTTACCTACGAGCAGTACTTC
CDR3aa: CASSLGLWTVTYEQYF

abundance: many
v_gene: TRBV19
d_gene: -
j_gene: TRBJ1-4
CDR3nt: TGTGCCAGTAGTATAGATCTGAGCGGGGGCGGAGAAGAAAAACTGTTTTTT
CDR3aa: CASSIDLSGGGEEKLFF

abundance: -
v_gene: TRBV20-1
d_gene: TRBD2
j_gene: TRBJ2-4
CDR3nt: TGCAGTGCCCTGGGACTAGCGGGGCCCGGGGACTTC
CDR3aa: CSALGLAGPGDF

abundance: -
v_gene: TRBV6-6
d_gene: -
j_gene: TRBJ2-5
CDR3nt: TGTGCCAGCAGTTACTCATCGCGGGACCGACAGGGTCAAGAGACCCAGTACTTC
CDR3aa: CASSYSSRDRQGQETQYF

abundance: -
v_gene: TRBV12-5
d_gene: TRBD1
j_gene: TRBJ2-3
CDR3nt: TGTGCTAGTGGTTTACAGGGGGATACGCAGTATTTT
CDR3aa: CASGLQGDTQYF

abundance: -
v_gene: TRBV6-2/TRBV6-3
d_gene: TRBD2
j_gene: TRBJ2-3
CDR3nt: TGTGCCAGCAGACCAGGGACTAGCGGGCTAGATACGCAGTATTTT
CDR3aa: CASRPGTSGLDTQYF

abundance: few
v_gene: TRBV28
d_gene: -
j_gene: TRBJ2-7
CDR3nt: TGTGCCAGCAGTTTTTCCCCCCACGAGCAGTACTTC
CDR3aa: CASSFSPHEQYF

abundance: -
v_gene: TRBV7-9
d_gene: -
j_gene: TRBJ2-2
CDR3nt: TGTGCCAGCAGCTCCCCCGGAGCTACGAACACCGGGGAGCTGTTTTTT
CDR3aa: CASSSPGATNTGELFF

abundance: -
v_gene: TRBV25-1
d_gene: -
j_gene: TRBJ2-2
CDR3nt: TGTGCCAGCAGTAGGGAAAAGGGAGGGAACACCGGGGAGCTGTTTTTT
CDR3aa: CASSREKGGNTGELFF

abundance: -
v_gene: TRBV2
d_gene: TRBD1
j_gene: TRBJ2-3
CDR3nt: TGTGCCAGCAGTGACTGGGACAGAAACACAGATACGCAGTATTTT
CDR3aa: CASSDWDRNTDTQYF

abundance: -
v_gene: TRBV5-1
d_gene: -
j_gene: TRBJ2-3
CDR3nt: TGCGCCAGCAGCATGGACAGCTACTCTAGCACAGATACGCAGTATTTT
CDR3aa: CASSMDSYSSTDTQYF

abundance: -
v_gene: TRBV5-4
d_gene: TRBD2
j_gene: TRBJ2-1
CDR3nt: TGTGCCAGCAGCCACGGCGCGGGGGATACCAATGAGCAGTTCTTC
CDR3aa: CASSHGAGDTNEQFF

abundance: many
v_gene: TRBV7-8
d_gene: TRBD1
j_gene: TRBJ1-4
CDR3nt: TGTGCCAGCAGCTTAGATGAAACCGGGACAGTTGAGTATGAAAAACTGTTTTTT
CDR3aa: CASSLDETGTVEYEKLFF

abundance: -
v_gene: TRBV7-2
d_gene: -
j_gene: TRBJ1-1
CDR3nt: TGTGCCAGCAGCCCTCAAAAGCCGGACGAATCATATTTTAACACTGAAGCTTTCTTT
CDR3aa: CASSPQKPDESYFNTEAFF

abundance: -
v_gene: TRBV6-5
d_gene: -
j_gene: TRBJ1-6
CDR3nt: TGTGCCAGCACGCACGACGGGTTAAGCTCCTATAATTCACCCCTCCACTTT
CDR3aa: CASTHDGLSSYNSPLHF

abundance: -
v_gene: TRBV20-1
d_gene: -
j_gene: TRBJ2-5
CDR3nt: TGCAGTGCTAGATCCGCCAGCGGGCTGTACCAAGAGACCCAGTACTTC
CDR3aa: CSARSASGLYQETQYF

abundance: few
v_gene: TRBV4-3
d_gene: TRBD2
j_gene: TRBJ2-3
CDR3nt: TGCGCCAGCAGCCCCGGGACTAGCGGGCAAACAAGCACAGATACGCAGTATTTT
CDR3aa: CASSPGTSGQTSTDTQYF

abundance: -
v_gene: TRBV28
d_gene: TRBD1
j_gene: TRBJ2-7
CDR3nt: TGTGCCAGCAGTAACCAGGGGGCGGAGGAGCAGTACTTC
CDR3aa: CASSNQGAEEQYF

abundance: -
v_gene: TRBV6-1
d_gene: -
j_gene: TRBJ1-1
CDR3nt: TGTGCCAGCAGTCTTCTTCGGCGGCCCCACTCGAACACTGAAGCTTTCTTT
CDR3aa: CASSLLRRPHSNTEAFF

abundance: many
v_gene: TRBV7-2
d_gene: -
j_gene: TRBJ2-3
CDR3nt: TGTGCCAGCAGCCCCCGAGGAGGTCAATCAGATACGCAGTATTTT
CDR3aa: CASSPRGGQSDTQYF

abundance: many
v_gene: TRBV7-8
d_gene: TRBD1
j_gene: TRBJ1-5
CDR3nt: TGTGCCAGCAGCTTAACCCCAGAGGCGGCAGGGGGTCAGCCCCAGCATTTT
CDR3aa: CASSLTPEAAGGQPQHF

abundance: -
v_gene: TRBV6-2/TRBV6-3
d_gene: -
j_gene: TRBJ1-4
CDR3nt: TGTGCCAGCAGTGTTTCTACCGACCATAATGAAAAACTGTTTTTT
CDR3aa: CASSVSTDHNEKLFF

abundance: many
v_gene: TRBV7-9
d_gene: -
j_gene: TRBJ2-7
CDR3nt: TGTGCCAGCAGCTTATTCCCCCCCGGAGGGAGCTACGAGCAGTACTTC
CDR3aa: CASSLFPPGGSYEQYF